This T cell receptor beta chain is from a study of blood T cell repertoires in COVID-19 (dated by TCRdb to about 2020). Background on the whole study: Collaborator samples came from the United States, Italy and Spain and covered acute and convalescent phases of COVID-19. Deeply sampled blood TCRbeta repertoires from subjects exposed to, actively infected with, or recovered from COVID-19 were included in the dataset. Samples came from the ongoing ImmuneRACE study (first 160 participants) plus 1,254 subjects from 6 global collaborators. The sample metadata nearly always contained a de-identified subject ID, COVID-19 status, age in years and sex. Where available, HLA class I and class II types were taken from metadata supplied by the sample provider and were not determined by assay-based typing. A freely available public database, intended as a resource for researchers studying the immune response to SARS-CoV-2, is where the repertoires were released. The prospective study material was composed of cDNA or gDNA derived from T cells, B-cell-depleted T cells, or PBMCs.

Per the germline V gene, SGHDT is the CDR1 and YYEEEE is the CDR2. The germline V and J ends show losses of 2 bases and 2 bases respectively, and no gene match explains 7 bases of the junction. The CDR3 spans 16 residues, from the cysteine through the phenylalanine. Just CDR3 DNA is preserved here, 48 bases in frame from base 1. What the study reported, not specific to this receptor: The quantity of clinical and demographic metadata differed by source and by participant and was supplied without curation.

Each collaborating institution followed its own protocols to collect whole blood in K2EDTA tubes. For TCRbeta analysis, collaborators shipped samples in one of three forms: frozen whole blood, isolated PBMCs, or DNA extracted from either of those sample types. To note about this clone: Which antigen it targets is not known. Base-call qualities are not available, and no considerably larger clone is one nucleotide away.

TCRbeta CDR3 regions were amplified from genomic DNA by means of the immunoSEQ Assay, a bias-controlled multiplex PCR. The published analysis was carried out like this. Nucleated cell counts per sample were estimated from amplification of reference gene primers within the assay. To quantify the absolute abundance of each unique TCRbeta CDR3 rearrangement, sequence reads were collapsed and filtered. Productive Simpson clonality was computed per sample as the square root of Simpson's diversity index over productive rearrangements. TCRdb took over this immuneACCESS table, retaining in-frame rearrangements with V and J assigned. Such tables are incomplete; in checked studies, under half of the missing clones stem from an unresolved V gene, and the remainder is unexplained. Clonal size and the V and J genes are those of that table, whereas D and trimming came from the DNA. For this sample there are fewer than 250,000 clones; around 82% appear just once. About 4.4% of the sample is in the top ten clones.

The chain employs TRBV5-6 and TRBJ1-2; 9 central bases correspond to TRBD1. This receptor was obtained from a woman aged 70-85 years with acute or convalescent COVID-19. The specimen was peripheral blood. The CDR3 region: CASSFTGTGLNYGYTF. Here is the DNA: TGTGCCAGCAGCTTTACCGGGACAGGGCTGAACTATGGCTACACCTTC.